This entry is about one T cell receptor beta chain. Original processing notes: Estimation of nucleated cell counts relied on the amplification of reference gene primers. The table came from immunoSEQ multiplex PCR; TCRdb's copy has only in-frame clones and leaves some out. The D gene and trimming were derived from the DNA, and the V and J assignments and clone size from that table. Of about 50,000 clones detected, 83% appear once; the ten largest clones hold 16%. This sample is drawn from a study of blood T cell repertoires in COVID-19. Study background: COVID-19 samples collected from the United States, Italy and Spain covered acute and convalescent phases.

V was clipped by 5 bases and J by 1 base, with 17 bases between them. The CDR3 sequence is 16 residues long. CDR1 and CDR2 from the germline V gene are LNHDA and SQIVND (reference sequence). Sequenced input: peripheral blood. The receptor was derived from a man in his forties with acute or convalescent COVID-19. The J gene is TRBJ1-2, the V gene TRBV19; D is perhaps TRBD1 (5 bases). In DNA, the CDR3 is TGTGCCAGTAGTCCCCGTGGGGCAGGGTTTAACTATGGCTACACCTTC. Protein sequence: CASSPRGAGFNYGYTF.